This T cell receptor beta chain was profiled in a study of T cell clonality in common variable immunodeficiency. The study, taken as a whole, reports: Common variable immunodeficiency TCR beta sequences reportedly had fewer deletions and N-nucleotide insertions.

With regard to this clone: What it binds is not known. Sequencing ends 3 residues short of the CDR3 end; the germline J gene provides the rest.

Most patients and controls had Caucasian heritage. All CVID subjects were on immunoglobulin replacement for at least one year. Trimming took off 3 bases at V and 2 bases at J, with 13 bases between the two ends. The germline V gene encodes CDR1 SGHVS and CDR2 FQNEAQ. CDR3 length: 16 amino acids. The data were produced by immunoSEQ multiplex PCR, yet TCRdb's version contains in-frame clones alone and is incomplete. This sample comprises approximately 28,000 clones, none seen once only. This rearrangement joins TRBV7-8 to TRBJ2-2, with D possibly TRBD1 on 6 matching bases. The source is a human donor with common variable immunodeficiency. Sample: peripheral blood mononuclear cells. The CDR3 sequence is CASSLDWDTNTGELFF. CDR3 DNA, as far as it was read: TGTGCCAGCAGCTTGGACTGGGACACCAACACCGGGGAG.